A single sample gave rise to the 2 T cell receptor beta chains below, sequenced in a study of T cells in narcolepsy. Generated by immunoSEQ multiplex PCR, the TCRdb table keeps only in-frame clones and is missing some. The table has about 40,000 clones, around 88% seen once. Sequenced input: CD45RA- memory CD4+ T cells from PBMCs. The receptors here all came from a human donor with narcolepsy.

V usage is TRBV2 and J usage is TRBJ2-5; D possibly matches TRBD1 or TRBD2 (7 bases each). The V gene lost 11 bases and the J gene lost 4 bases, with 17 bases spanning the gap. The CDR3 runs to 13 residues. Germline V lookup: CDR1 SNHLY, CDR2 FYNNEI. In DNA, the CDR3 is TGTGCCGGCGGGGGCAGGACAGGAGAGACCCAGTACTTC. Encoded protein: CAGGGRTGETQYF.

The chain recombines TRBV6-5 with TRBJ2-7; D is possibly TRBD1 (6 bases). This CDR3 is built from 14 residues. Trimming stripped 3 bases from V and 0 bases from J, with 9 bases between. CDR1 and CDR2 (germline): MNHEY, SVGAGI. CDR3 DNA sequence: TGTGCCAGCAGTTATCAGGGGCGCTCCTACGAGCAGTACTTC. Its translation is CASSYQGRSYEQYF.